Below, 18 T cell receptor beta chains from the same sample are listed, as sequenced in a study of shared T cell receptors in the human thymus. Sequencing used immunoSEQ multiplex PCR; TCRdb keeps in-frame clones, though not all of them. The data contain under 450,000 clones, 95% of them singletons. Sequences were obtained from thymocytes. The origin of the receptors is a human donor.

The V and J genes are TRBV6-4 and TRBJ2-7; TRBD1 matches 8 bases. Germline assignment: CDR1 MRHNA and CDR2 SNTAGT. This CDR3 has 12 residues. The ends lost 7 bases at V and 5 bases at J; junction bases unmatched: 4. The CDR3: CASTSDRDEQYF. CDR3 coding DNA: TGTGCCAGCACCTCGGACAGGGACGAGCAGTACTTC.

The chain has TRBV28 and TRBJ2-7; the D gene is possibly TRBD2 (6 bases). V lost 6 bases and J 0 bases, leaving 15 bases between the germline ends. CDR1 MDHEN and CDR2 SYDVKM come from the germline V gene. This CDR3 is built from 15 residues. In DNA, the CDR3 is TGTGCCAGCAGCTGCCGGGGGTACTTCTCCTACGAGCAGTACTTC. Translating it yields CASSCRGYFSYEQYF.

The rearrangement joins TRBV14 to TRBJ2-5; D is undetermined. The J call may be wrong; the DNA end is better matched by TRBJ2-7. Germline-derived CDR1 and CDR2 are SGHDN and FVKESK. The CDR3 runs 14 residues. The CDR3, as DNA: TGTGCCAGCAGCCAAGATGGCGAGTCCTACGAGCAGTACTTC. This sequence encodes CASSQDGESYEQYF.

In its sample, this clone was seen once. This chain's CDR3 is CATLYRGEKNQPQHF. CDR3 nucleotide sequence: TGCGCCACCCTGTACAGGGGGGAAAAAAATCAGCCCCAGCATTTT. The V gene is TRBV5-1, the J gene TRBJ1-5, with 8 bases lining up with TRBD1. V gave up 9 bases and J gave up 4 bases; unmatched junction bases: 12. CDR3 length: 15 amino acids. CDR1 is SGHRS and CDR2 is YFSETQ in the germline V gene.

The gene calls are TRBV7-2 and TRBJ2-7; D uncertain. Germline lookup yields CDR1 SGHTA and CDR2 FQGNSA. This CDR3 has 16 residues. Trimming stripped 4 bases from V and 0 bases from J, with 16 bases between. The CDR3 bases are TGTGCCAGCAGCTCCGGCAAAGACGGCAGCTCCTACGAGCAGTACTTC. Amino acid sequence: CASSSGKDGSSYEQYF. Full variable domain (rest looked up from reference TRBV7-2 and TRBJ2-7): GAGVSQSPSNKVTEKGKDVELRCDPISGHTALYWYRQSLGQGLEFLIYFQGNSAPDKSGLPSDRFSAERTGGSVSTLTIQRTQQEDSAVYLCASSSGKDGSSYEQYFGPGTRLTVT.

The rearrangement links TRBV11-2 to TRBJ2-1, with D uncertain. CDR3 size: 12 residues. Germline loops: CDR1 SGHAT, CDR2 FQNNGV. V lost 7 bases and J 4 bases, leaving 8 bases between the germline ends. Here the CDR3 DNA reads TGTGCCAGCAACGGGTTATACAATGAGCAGTTCTTC. This sequence encodes CASNGLYNEQFF.

This rearrangement joins TRBV4-3 to TRBJ2-7, with TRBD2 matching 9 bases. V lost 0 bases and J lost 0; bases outside the gene matches: 0. The germline V gene has CDR1 LGHNA and CDR2 YSLEER. The CDR3 sequence is 15 residues long. This CDR3 reads CASSQDSGSSYEQYF. In DNA, the CDR3 is TGCGCCAGCAGCCAAGATAGCGGGAGCTCCTACGAGCAGTACTTC.

The rearrangement joins TRBV5-1 to TRBJ2-3; D not certain. V was shortened by 4 bases and J by 5 bases, with 11 bases between the two germline ends. The CDR3 is 13 residues long. CDR1 is SGHRS, CDR2 YFSETQ, per germline. The CDR3 loop reads CASSLRHGDTQYF. DNA of the CDR3: TGCGCCAGCAGCCTACGTCATGGAGATACGCAGTATTTT.

This sequence joins TRBV27 and TRBJ2-2; 10 bases line up with TRBD2. The J segment lost 6 bases and the V segment lost 6 bases, leaving 19 bases of the junction unmatched. The germline gives CDR1 MNHEY, CDR2 SMNVEV (reference sequence). CDR3 length: 19 residues. The CDR3 region has the DNA TGTGCCAGCAGACCGAACCGATATCTAGCGGGAGTAATGGCCGGGGAGCTGTTTTTT. As protein: CASRPNRYLAGVMAGELFF.

The rearrangement uses TRBV25-1 and TRBJ2-7; the match to TRBD2 covers 8 bases. CDR1 is MGHDK, CDR2 SYGVNS, per germline. Unmatched junction bases numbered 2, after V lost 2 bases and J lost 2 bases. The CDR3 runs to 14 residues. This CDR3 reads CASSERGGTYEQYF. CDR3 sequence (DNA): TGTGCCAGCAGTGAACGGGGGGGAACCTACGAGCAGTACTTC.

J is TRBJ1-2 and V is TRBV27; D call uncertain. This CDR3 spans 16 amino acids. Trimming removed 6 bases at V and 2 bases at J, with 19 bases between. CDR1 MNHEY and CDR2 SMNVEV come from the germline V gene (reference sequence). As DNA, the CDR3 is TGTGCCAGCAGCCACAATGCCGCCCAGGAGAACTATGGCTACACCTTC. Encoded protein: CASSHNAAQENYGYTF.

The gene calls are TRBV19 and TRBJ1-5; D remains ambiguous. The CDR3 is 16 amino acids. The germline CDR1 and CDR2 sequences are LNHDA and SQIVND (reference sequence). Trimming removed 0 bases from V and 0 bases from J, with 9 bases in between. CDR3: CASSIDAGDSNQPQHF. For the CDR3, the DNA is TGTGCCAGTAGTATAGATGCCGGGGATAGCAATCAGCCCCAGCATTTT.

The chain recombines TRBV27 with TRBJ2-7; D tentatively fits TRBD1 or TRBD2 (5 bases each). V gave up 2 bases and J gave up 2 bases, with 10 bases separating them. CDR3 length equals 14 residues. Germline-derived CDR1 and CDR2 are MNHEY and SMNVEV (reference sequence). CDR3 bases: TGTGCCAGCAGTTTAGGGACGGTTCCCTACGAGCAGTACTTC. Translated: CASSLGTVPYEQYF.

The genes are TRBV7-2 and TRBJ1-5; TRBD1 might be the D (6 bases). V was shortened by 8 bases and J by 0 bases, with 20 bases between the two germline ends. The CDR3 sequence is 17 residues long. Germline V gene lookup returns CDR1 SGHTA and CDR2 FQGNSA. CDR3 region: CASDAESRGDSNQPQHF. The CDR3 DNA is TGTGCCAGCGATGCCGAGAGCAGGGGAGATAGCAATCAGCCCCAGCATTTT. The full variable domain, rest sourced from reference TRBV7-2 and TRBJ1-5, is GAGVSQSPSNKVTEKGKDVELRCDPISGHTALYWYRQSLGQGLEFLIYFQGNSAPDKSGLPSDRFSAERTGGSVSTLTIQRTQQEDSAVYLCASDAESRGDSNQPQHFGDGTRLSIL.

The chain couples TRBV7-9 to TRBJ1-4; 7 bases are shared with TRBD1. V gave up 3 bases and J gave up 7 bases; unmatched junction bases: 8. Germline V gene lookup returns CDR1 SEHNR and CDR2 FQNEAQ (reference sequence). This CDR3 region has 15 residues. Written as DNA, the CDR3 is TGTGCCAGCAGCTTCCTGACAGGGTTACCTGAAAAACTGTTTTTT. Translated, it gives CASSFLTGLPEKLFF.

This clone was seen just once. This sequence joins TRBV7-9 and TRBJ2-7, with unresolved D. Germline CDR1 SEHNR, CDR2 FQNEAQ (reference sequence). The CDR3 is made up of 14 amino acids. V was cut by 1 base and J by 7 bases, with 14 bases left in between. The CDR3 DNA follows: TGTGCCAGCAGCTTAGTCGGCCCCGTCGGGGAGCAGTACTTC. This gives the protein CASSLVGPVGEQYF.

This clone was found once. The rearrangement uses TRBV7-2 and TRBJ1-5; unclear D gene. The V and J ends lost 5 bases and 2 bases respectively, with 16 bases between them. The CDR3 is made up of 16 amino acids. Germline values: CDR1 SGHTA, CDR2 FQGNSA. CDR3 nucleotide sequence: TGTGCCAGCAGCCCCGGCCGGGTCGAGCGCAATCAGCCCCAGCATTTT. Amino acids: CASSPGRVERNQPQHF.

This chain connects TRBV15 to TRBJ2-3; 8 nucleotides line up with TRBD1. Per germline, CDR1 LNHNV and CDR2 YYDKDF (reference sequence). The CDR3 totals 18 residues. Trimming cost V 0 bases and J 11 bases; bases outside gene matches: 19. CDR3 bases: TGTGCCACCAGCAGAGATCCTACAGGGGGGCTGTCCACCCAGGGGCAGTATTTT. Its translation: CATSRDPTGGLSTQGQYF.